This T cell receptor beta chain was profiled in a study of shared clonotypes between healthy human individuals. Across the whole study: Researchers drew samples from two women and three men aged 18 to 49.

Germline CDR1 ENHRY, CDR2 SYGVKD. The CDR3 extends over 15 amino acids. Trimming took 0 bases from V and 2 from J, leaving 8 bases between them. Here immunoSEQ multiplex PCR was the method, and the copy in TCRdb shows in-frame clones only, minus some. This table has 1.5 million to 1.9 million clones, under 99% appearing once. Concerning this clone itself: No antigen is known for it.

Points from the study as a whole: Clonotype sharing levels among donors were expected to vary with sequencing depth. Generally, naive subsets came out with larger estimated richness than memory subsets.

This chain joins TRBV10-3 and TRBJ2-1; D unresolved. Sequenced input: naive CD4+ T cells sorted from blood. Subset given: CD45RA+ positively selected. The TCR sequence derives from a man aged 25-40 years in good health. The CDR3 DNA is TGTGCCATCAGTGAGTCCGGCGGAACCTACAATGAGCAGTTCTTC. Its translation: CAISESGGTYNEQFF.